This is a list of T cell receptor beta chains from one sample in a study of T cell repertoires in cytomegalovirus infection. One entry per CDR3 protein results from TCRdb running MiXCR on the reads. This table holds around 25,000 distinct CDR3 sequences, about 22% found once. These receptors have no known antigen. Sequenced material: CD8+ T cells from cultured PBMCs, taken from culture after CMV antigen stimulation. These receptors all stem from a human donor in good health (CMV status not recorded). Some clones in this sample may be carry-over from other donors' samples. Both conserved end residues are part of each CDR3. Fields, in order: J gene, clone size, V gene, D gene, CDR3 DNA, CDR3 protein. A D gene is named only where the DNA matches it firmly. Size tells how often a clone was seen (once, few, many) or the class of an expanded clone, and some rows leave it out.

j_gene: TRBJ2-7
abundance: few
v_gene: TRBV7-9
d_gene: -
CDR3nt: TGTGCCAGCAGCCTAAACAGGTTACCCTACGAGCAGTACTTC
CDR3aa: CASSLNRLPYEQYF

j_gene: TRBJ2-2
abundance: -
v_gene: TRBV20-1
d_gene: TRBD1
CDR3nt: TGCAGTGCCAGATCAGGGGGCTCCGGGGAGCTGTTTTTT
CDR3aa: CSARSGGSGELFF

j_gene: TRBJ2-7
abundance: -
v_gene: TRBV20-1
d_gene: -
CDR3nt: TGCAGTGCTAGAGACATTAGGACCCCTGCCTACGAGCAGTACTTC
CDR3aa: CSARDIRTPAYEQYF

j_gene: TRBJ2-1
abundance: -
v_gene: TRBV19
d_gene: TRBD2
CDR3nt: TGTGCCAGTAGGGGACTAGTGCAGGCCTACAATGAGCAGTTCTTC
CDR3aa: CASRGLVQAYNEQFF

j_gene: TRBJ2-5
abundance: -
v_gene: TRBV24-1
d_gene: -
CDR3nt: TGTGCCACCAGTGATTTTCGGGGGATCTTGGAGACCCAGTACTTC
CDR3aa: CATSDFRGILETQYF

j_gene: TRBJ2-5
abundance: many
v_gene: TRBV11-2
d_gene: -
CDR3nt: TGTGCCAGCAGCTTAGAAACTAGTCGCGCCCAGTACTTC
CDR3aa: CASSLETSRAQYF

j_gene: TRBJ1-6
abundance: -
v_gene: TRBV6-1
d_gene: -
CDR3nt: TGTGCCAGCAGTAAAACAGGGTTGGTCTCACCCCTCCACTTT
CDR3aa: CASSKTGLVSPLHF

j_gene: TRBJ2-3
abundance: many
v_gene: TRBV7-2
d_gene: TRBD2
CDR3nt: TGTGCCAGCAGCCTATCCGGACTAGCGGGGCGAGTAGATACGCAGTATTTT
CDR3aa: CASSLSGLAGRVDTQYF

j_gene: TRBJ2-1
abundance: few
v_gene: TRBV6-2/TRBV6-3
d_gene: TRBD1
CDR3nt: TGTGCCAGCAGAGACAGGGGGCCCCACAATGAGCAGTTCTTC
CDR3aa: CASRDRGPHNEQFF

j_gene: TRBJ1-6
abundance: many
v_gene: TRBV6-1
d_gene: TRBD1
CDR3nt: TGTGCCAGCAGTGAAGGAGGACAGGGTGGATCACCCCTCCACTTT
CDR3aa: CASSEGGQGGSPLHF

j_gene: TRBJ1-1
abundance: few
v_gene: TRBV12-3/TRBV12-4
d_gene: TRBD1
CDR3nt: TGTGCCAGCAGGTCCCGGGGCGGGACAGGGGGCCGCACTGAAGCTTTCTTT
CDR3aa: CASRSRGGTGGRTEAFF

j_gene: TRBJ2-5
abundance: -
v_gene: TRBV12-3/TRBV12-4
d_gene: TRBD2
CDR3nt: TGTGCCATCTCCATAGCGGGGGCGGCGGAGACCCAGTACTTC
CDR3aa: CAISIAGAAETQYF

j_gene: TRBJ1-1
abundance: -
v_gene: TRBV27
d_gene: -
CDR3nt: TGTGCCAGCAGTTTAGCTCAGGGGCGAACTGAAGCTTTCTTT
CDR3aa: CASSLAQGRTEAFF

j_gene: TRBJ2-1
abundance: many
v_gene: TRBV7-7
d_gene: -
CDR3nt: TGTGCTAGCAGCTTATCACTCCTCGGTGAGCAGTTCTTC
CDR3aa: CASSLSLLGEQFF

j_gene: TRBJ2-3
abundance: many
v_gene: TRBV11-1
d_gene: TRBD1
CDR3nt: TGTGCCAGCAGCTACACGGTTGGACAGGGGGTATCCACAGATACGCAGTATTTT
CDR3aa: CASSYTVGQGVSTDTQYF